The 28 T cell receptor beta chains below all came from one sample that was sequenced in a study of blood T cells in healthy people across ages (dated by TCRdb to the mid-2010s). Libraries were constructed by 5' RACE. For sequencing, an Illumina HiSeq 2500 was employed. A second PCR of roughly 7 to 12 cycles was performed with a sample-barcoded 5' primer and a J-beta primer mix. In TCRdb, the public reads were trimmed at Q25 with fastp and aligned with MiXCR, with productive beta chains retained. Each CDR3 protein appears once, grouped with its most common genes and DNA. This sample is represented by approximately 790,000 distinct CDR3 sequences; less than 80% of them were singletons. The top ten constitute 25% to 35% of the sample. The sample was blood. The receptor source for this set is a man aged 25 to 45 in good health.

The V gene is TRBV28, the J gene TRBJ1-2; 7 bases line up with TRBD1. Losses at the gene ends were 4 bases for V and 11 bases for J; bases not matched to a gene: 4. Germline CDR1 and CDR2: MDHEN and SYDVKM. The CDR3 is 11 residues long. The CDR3 coding sequence is TGTGCCAGCAGTTCCCGACAGGGTTACACCTTC. Residues: CASSSRQGYTF.

This clonotype occurred once. The rearrangement joins TRBV5-1 to TRBJ2-1, with D possibly TRBD1 on 6 matching bases. The length of the CDR3 is 15 residues. The ends were cut back, 1 base at V and 7 bases at J, with 15 bases in the middle. Germline CDR1 reads SGHRS; CDR2 reads YFSETQ. This CDR3 is CASSLIEGELNEQFF. The CDR3 DNA is TGCGCCAGCAGCTTGATTGAGGGGGAGTTAAATGAGCAGTTCTTC.

The chain is built from TRBV7-9 and TRBJ2-1; D is possibly TRBD2 (5 bases). CDR1 and CDR2 (germline): SEHNR, FQNEAQ (reference sequence). The V end lost 11 bases, the J end lost 10 bases, and 12 bases lay between the germline ends. The CDR3 extends over 10 amino acids. CDR3 bases: TGTGCCGCCGGCCGGGGAGAGCAGTTCTTC. Encoded protein: CAAGRGEQFF.

This clonotype appeared a single time. The V and J genes are TRBV2 and TRBJ1-4, with TRBD1 as a possible D gene (5 bases). V dropped 8 bases and J dropped 0 bases, with 13 bases sitting between them. CDR3 length: 15 residues. Germline values: CDR1 SNHLY, CDR2 FYNNEI. This chain's CDR3 is CASDRDGATNEKLFF. Here the CDR3 DNA reads TGTGCCAGCGACCGGGACGGGGCAACTAATGAAAAACTGTTTTTT.

This clonotype was recorded a few times. This sequence joins TRBV28 and TRBJ2-3; the D gene is possibly TRBD1 (5 bases). Looked up from germline, CDR1 is MDHEN and CDR2 is SYDVKM. Trimming stripped 2 bases from V and 2 bases from J, with 20 bases between. CDR3 length: 18 residues. In nucleotides, the CDR3 is TGTGCCAGCAGTTTACCCCGGACGACAGTCACTATCACAGATACGCAGTATTTT. Translating gives CASSLPRTTVTITDTQYF.

CDR3 residues: CASSLGSPPTQYF. The CDR3 region has the DNA TGTGCCAGCAGTTTGGGCAGTCCCCCGACCCAGTACTTC. The chain joins TRBV28 to TRBJ2-5; D gene unclear. Germline values: CDR1 MDHEN, CDR2 SYDVKM. This CDR3 has 13 amino acids. The germline V and J ends were trimmed by 3 bases and 7 bases, with 12 bases remaining between them.

The rearrangement uses TRBV20-1 and TRBJ2-1; 11 positions match TRBD2. The germline V gene has CDR1 DFQATT and CDR2 SNEGSKA (reference sequence). The trim removed 3 bases at V and 9 bases at J, leaving 10 bases unmatched. The CDR3 covers 15 residues. The CDR3 bases are TGCAGTGCTAGTGAGGCTAGCGGGGGGTCGGCTGAGCAGTTCTTC. It is translated as CSASEASGGSAEQFF.

The chain couples TRBV28 to TRBJ2-4, with D unresolved. This CDR3 contains 15 residues. Germline assignment: CDR1 MDHEN and CDR2 SYDVKM. V lost 6 bases and J 1 base, leaving 13 bases between the germline ends. CDR3 loop: CASRLGASAKNIQYF. The CDR3 DNA is TGTGCCAGCAGGCTCGGTGCGTCCGCCAAAAACATTCAGTACTTC.

Comment on this clonotype: At one end, the junction sequence differs from germline, possibly due to a read error. The chain carries TRBV12-3 or TRBV12-4 and TRBJ1-5; TRBD1 matches 7 bases. The CDR3 has 13 residues. CDR3 region: CACRGGGNQPQHF. The CDR3 nucleotides read TGTGCCTGCAGGGGGGGTGGCAATCAGCCCCAGCATTTT.

A note on this clonotype: With a much larger clone just one base away, this may be a read error. The chain is built from TRBV20-1 and TRBJ2-1, with TRBD2 matching over 7 bases. This CDR3 is 14 amino acids long. The germline V gene has CDR1 DFQATT and CDR2 SNEGSKA (reference sequence). V gave up 1 base and J gave up 5 bases; unmatched junction bases: 5. The CDR3, as DNA: TGCAGTGCTAGAGGCGGGGGAATGGACAATGAGCAGTTCTTC. Its translation: CSARGGGMDNEQFF.

The chain is built from TRBV7-2 and TRBJ2-1, with 11 bases identical to TRBD2. Looked up from germline, CDR1 is SGHTA and CDR2 is FQGNSA. CDR3 length: 18 residues. Germline trimming cut 2 bases from V and 0 bases from J; bases unmatched to any gene: 6. The CDR3 protein is CASSLLGTSGGSYNEQFF. The CDR3 DNA reads as TGTGCCAGCAGCTTACTCGGGACTAGCGGAGGCTCCTACAATGAGCAGTTCTTC.

V is TRBV10-3 and J is TRBJ1-4, with D perhaps TRBD1 (5 bases). The CDR3 loop spans 17 amino acids. Per germline, CDR1 ENHRY and CDR2 SYGVKD. V lost 0 bases and J 1 base, leaving 12 bases between the germline ends. This CDR3 is CAISESRAGLTNEKLFF. CDR3 nucleotide sequence: TGTGCCATCAGTGAGTCGAGGGCAGGGTTAACTAATGAAAAACTGTTTTTT.

The chain is built from TRBV20-1 and TRBJ2-5, with D perhaps TRBD2 (7 bases). The germline CDR1 and CDR2 sequences are DFQATT and SNEGSKA (reference sequence). The CDR3 covers 15 residues. Trimming pared 1 base from V and 1 base from J, leaving 13 bases between. The DNA for the CDR3 is TGCAGTGCTAGAGGGGGGGGCCGGACCCAAGAGACCCAGTACTTC. Protein sequence: CSARGGGRTQETQYF.

This clonotype has a handful of counts. The chain uses TRBV27 and TRBJ1-2, with 11 bases fitting TRBD1. V shed 6 bases, J shed 4 bases, and the junction held 10 bases outside the gene matches. The CDR3 has 16 amino acids. Per the germline V gene, CDR1 is MNHEY and CDR2 is SMNVEV (reference sequence). CDR3 nucleotides: TGTGCCAGCAGCCGGACAGGGGGCGCCGTTGGCTATGGCTACACCTTC. Its translation: CASSRTGGAVGYGYTF.

This sequence joins TRBV2 and TRBJ2-7; TRBD1 agrees at 8 bases. The end of the DNA is better explained by TRBJ2-5, so the J call may be wrong. The CDR3 sequence is 15 residues long. CDR1 is SNHLY and CDR2 is FYNNEI in the germline V gene. The CDR3 protein is CASSDGTGTQETQYF. CDR3 DNA sequence: TGTGCCAGCAGTGACGGGACAGGAACCCAAGAGACCCAGTACTTC.

The chain carries TRBV3-1 and TRBJ2-3; TRBD1 agrees at 7 bases. V lost 4 bases to trimming and J lost 10 bases; unmatched junction nucleotides: 11. This CDR3 spans 14 amino acids. CDR1 LGHDT and CDR2 YNNKEL come from the germline V gene (reference sequence). The chain's CDR3 is CASSRPGTEHAQYF. In nucleotides, the CDR3 is TGTGCCAGCAGCCGCCCCGGGACAGAACACGCGCAGTATTTT.

The CDR3 here is CASAGGRKYIQYF. The CDR3 DNA sequence: TGTGCCAGTGCAGGGGGAAGAAAATACATTCAGTACTTC. The chain joins TRBV28 to TRBJ2-5, with 7 positions matching TRBD1. The J call may be faulty, since TRBJ2-4 better matches the DNA end. The CDR3 sequence is 13 residues long. Germline CDR1 reads MDHEN; CDR2 reads SYDVKM.

The V gene is TRBV4-3, the J gene TRBJ2-5; the D gene is possibly TRBD2 (5 bases). The end of the DNA fits TRBJ2-7 better, so the J call may be wrong. There are 15 residues in the CDR3. Germline V CDR1 and CDR2: LGHNA, YSLEER. The CDR3 region has the DNA TGCGCCAGCAGCCAAGAATTCGGGATCGAGGGCGAGCAGTACTTC. Translated, it gives CASSQEFGIEGEQYF.

This sequence joins TRBV10-3 and TRBJ2-5; D may be TRBD2 (7 bases). Germline assignment: CDR1 ENHRY and CDR2 SYGVKD. This CDR3 region has 14 residues. The V end lost 10 bases, the J end lost 0 bases, and 15 bases lay between the germline ends. This CDR3 is CATGGGANQETQYF. The CDR3 DNA sequence: TGTGCCACTGGGGGGGGGGCCAACCAAGAGACCCAGTACTTC.

Comment on this clonotype: An end of the junction differs from the germline gene, which may be a read error. The chain has TRBV4-3 and TRBJ2-3; 7 nucleotides agree with TRBD1. The CDR3 loop spans 15 amino acids. Germline V CDR1 and CDR2: LGHNA, YSLEER. This chain's CDR3 is CASSRRQGSTDMQYF. Written as DNA, the CDR3 is TGCGCCAGCAGCCGTAGACAGGGTAGCACAGATATGCAGTATTTT.

V gene TRBV20-1 combines with J gene TRBJ2-4, with TRBD2 matching over 7 bases. Matching the DNA end better, TRBJ2-7 makes the J call doubtful. CDR3 length equals 14 residues. Germline lookup yields CDR1 DFQATT and CDR2 SNEGSKA (reference sequence). Written as DNA, the CDR3 is TGCAGTGCTAGAGATCGGGGAGGGTTGTACGAGCAGTACTTC. Amino acid sequence: CSARDRGGLYEQYF.

This clonotype was found a few times. The chain links TRBV12-3 or TRBV12-4 to TRBJ2-5; D is unresolved. The CDR3 extends over 16 amino acids. V shed 4 bases and J shed 4 bases, with 19 bases lying between them. CDR3 sequence reads: CASSSGKSALGETQYF. In DNA form, the CDR3 reads TGTGCCAGCAGTTCCGGTAAATCGGCTCTGGGAGAGACCCAGTACTTC.

DNA for the CDR3: TGTGCCAGCAGCGTAGTCGGTACAGGGGGCTATGGGGCCAACGTCCTGACTTTC. It specifies CASSVVGTGGYGANVLTF. The chain joins TRBV9 to TRBJ2-6, with TRBD1 matching over 9 bases. Germline loops: CDR1 SGDLS, CDR2 YYNGEE. The V and J ends lost 0 bases and 3 bases, in that order; junction bases with no gene match: 7. The CDR3 consists of 18 residues.

The table lists this clonotype with a few counts. The rearrangement links TRBV29-1 to TRBJ2-1; D is unclear. The CDR3 runs 16 residues. Germline CDR1 and CDR2: SQVTM and ANQGSEA. Trimming took 7 bases from V and 7 from J, leaving 26 bases between them. The CDR3 is CSDVVVGPRQWNEQFF. DNA of the CDR3: TGCAGCGACGTGGTTGTCGGCCCACGGCAATGGAATGAGCAGTTCTTC.

The J gene is TRBJ2-1, the V gene TRBV29-1; TRBD2 might be the D (6 bases). The V gene lost 7 bases and the J gene lost 6 bases, with 19 bases spanning the gap. Looked up from germline, CDR1 is SQVTM and CDR2 is ANQGSEA. This CDR3 is built from 14 residues. The CDR3 nucleotides read TGCAGCGGGGAGACTAGTCTGGGGGTCAATGAGCAGTTCTTC. Its protein product is CSGETSLGVNEQFF.

V gene TRBV6-6 combines with J gene TRBJ2-3, with TRBD1 matching over 11 bases. The CDR3 sequence is 15 residues long. Germline V gene lookup returns CDR1 MNHNY and CDR2 SVGAGI (reference sequence). The V and J ends lost 2 bases and 4 bases, in that order; junction bases with no gene match: 2. The CDR3 loop is CASSYEGQGADTQYF. The CDR3 coding sequence is TGTGCCAGCAGTTACGAGGGACAGGGGGCAGATACGCAGTATTTT.

This clonotype was found once. The CDR3: CATRAQTWTGGAGELFF. The CDR3 nucleotides are TGTGCCACTCGGGCCCAAACTTGGACAGGGGGCGCCGGGGAGCTGTTTTTT. The chain employs TRBV24-1 and TRBJ2-2; TRBD1 matches 11 bases. The V gene end was trimmed by 10 bases and the J gene end by 6 bases; junction bases not matched to a gene: 15. Germline V gives CDR1 KGHDR, CDR2 SFDVKD. The CDR3 has 17 amino acids.

About this clonotype itself: A read error is possible here, since a much larger clone lies one base away. The chain joins TRBV6-5 to TRBJ2-6; the D call may be TRBD1 or TRBD2 (5 bases each). Germline CDR1 MNHEY, CDR2 SVGAGI. CDR3 length: 18 amino acids. V was pared by 4 bases and J by 3 bases, with 19 bases between. CDR3 nucleotide sequence: TGTGCCAGCAGTTTAAACGGGGCCGACCGCTTTGGGGCCAACGTCCTGACTTTC. This gives the protein CASSLNGADRFGANVLTF.